This record covers a single TCR beta chain. The antigen is undetermined. The record originates from a study of T cells in Graves' hyperthyroidism and ophthalmopathy. Study findings and constraints: Peripheral blood also featured most of the thyroid clonotypes expanded above 0.001.

Amplified regions were TCR beta CDR3 sequences from RNA transcripts. The HTBI set primed first-round TCR CDR3 RT-PCR. TCRdb passed the multiplex PCR reads through MiXCR, listing each CDR3 protein once. The sample lists 300,000 to 450,000 distinct CDR3 sequences, roughly 20% seen once, with 35% to 50% in the top ten. Per germline, CDR1 SGHVS and CDR2 FQNEAQ. The CDR3 covers 13 residues. Trimming cost V 5 bases and J 5 bases, with 13 bases left between them. Inclusion characteristics of ophthalmopathy patients comprised a Clinical Activity Score of at least 3, a NOSPECS grade of at least 4, and duration under 3 months. Criteria for exclusion of patients were uncontrolled infection, other autoimmune disease, pregnancy or lactation. The source of the PBMCs was 10 ml of fresh peripheral blood.

The chain employs TRBV7-8 and TRBJ2-7, with D possibly TRBD2 on 5 matching bases. This clonotype was obtained from a man between 18 and 35 years old with Graves' ophthalmopathy. The specimen sequenced was blood. This CDR3 is CASSRPSGDEQYF. As DNA, the CDR3 is TGTGCCAGCAGCCGCCCCAGCGGAGACGAGCAGTACTTC.